These 15 T cell receptor beta chains share one sample of origin, sequenced in a study of blood T cell repertoires in COVID-19. The method was immunoSEQ multiplex PCR; TCRdb's version includes in-frame clones alone and lacks a portion of them. The data contain 400,000 or so clones, about 88% of them singletons. Sample: peripheral blood. The receptors stem from a human donor in a cohort sampled during active COVID-19.

The DNA for the CDR3 is TGTGCCAGCAGTTTACATGGGGCAGCAACTAATGAAAAACTGTTTTTT. This sequence encodes CASSLHGAATNEKLFF. The chain links TRBV27 to TRBJ1-4; possible D gene TRBD1, 5 bases. Germline values: CDR1 MNHEY, CDR2 SMNVEV (reference sequence). The CDR3 runs 16 residues. The ends were cut back, 2 bases at V and 0 bases at J, with 10 bases in the middle. Full variable domain (outside the CDR3, taken from reference TRBV27 and TRBJ1-4): EAQVTQNPRYLITVTGKKLTVTCSQNMNHEYMSWYRQDPGLGLRQIYYSMNVEVTDKGDVPEGYKVSRKEKRNFPLILESPSPNQTSLYFCASSLHGAATNEKLFFGSGTQLSVL.

V and J are TRBV24-1 and TRBJ2-2; 13 nucleotides line up with TRBD2. CDR1 is KGHDR, CDR2 SFDVKD, per germline. The length of the CDR3 is 15 residues. Trimming cost V 3 bases and J 8 bases; bases outside gene matches: 2. The DNA of the CDR3 is TGTGCCACCAGTGATCAGACTAGCGGGAGGGGGGAGCTGTTTTTT. It is translated as CATSDQTSGRGELFF.

The chain combines TRBV11-2 with TRBJ1-6; D perhaps matches TRBD1 (5 bases). Trimming shortened V by 6 bases and J by 6 bases, and 6 bases separated the two germline ends. The CDR3 has 12 residues. The germline gives CDR1 SGHAT, CDR2 FQNNGV. The CDR3 protein is CASRTANSPLHF. CDR3 nucleotides: TGTGCCAGCAGGACAGCTAATTCACCCCTCCACTTT.

The V gene is TRBV5-1, the J gene TRBJ2-7; 15 bases are a match to TRBD2. Germline V gene sequence: CDR1 SGHRS, CDR2 YFSETQ. With V trimmed by 4 bases and J by 2 bases, 7 bases remained unmatched. CDR3 length: 17 residues. The CDR3 nucleotides read TGCGCCAGCAGCAGGGGACTAGCGGGAGGAGGGGCCTACGAGCAGTACTTC. Amino acid sequence: CASSRGLAGGGAYEQYF.

The J gene is TRBJ2-1, the V gene TRBV19, with D perhaps matching TRBD1 (6 bases). CDR1 and CDR2 from the germline V gene are LNHDA and SQIVND (reference sequence). The CDR3 covers 17 residues. With 4 bases removed from V and 0 bases from J, the gap between germline ends came to 16 bases. The CDR3 DNA reads TGTGCCAGTAGTACCCCCCTCGACAGGCTCTCCTACAATGAGCAGTTCTTC. Its translation is CASSTPLDRLSYNEQFF.

This clone was counted a single time. The chain employs TRBV28 and TRBJ2-1; 13 bases are shared with TRBD2. V shed 3 bases, J shed 10 bases, and the junction held 15 bases outside the gene matches. This CDR3 is built from 18 residues. CDR1 and CDR2 from the germline V gene are MDHEN and SYDVKM. The CDR3 here is CASSFFGPTSGRSWEQFF. CDR3 DNA sequence: TGTGCCAGCAGTTTTTTTGGGCCGACTAGCGGGAGGTCGTGGGAGCAGTTCTTC.

The chain recombines TRBV12-3 or TRBV12-4 with TRBJ2-1; D gene ambiguous. V lost 6 bases to trimming and J lost 8 bases, with 14 bases between them. The length of the CDR3 is 13 residues. CDR3 nucleotides: TGTGCCAGCAGCCCGAGCCGGGTGGATGAGCAGTTCTTC. This codes for CASSPSRVDEQFF.

The chain is built from TRBV2 and TRBJ2-1; 7 bases line up with TRBD2. With 8 bases clipped from V and 5 bases from J, the junction kept 12 bases outside the gene matches. Germline V gene data show CDR1 as SNHLY and CDR2 as FYNNEI. The CDR3 has 15 amino acids. The CDR3 coding sequence is TGTGCCAGCCTTATTCTGGCGGGGGTTAACAATGAGCAGTTCTTC. This translates into CASLILAGVNNEQFF.

V gene TRBV28 combines with J gene TRBJ1-2, with D hard to call. The CDR3 length is 14 residues. Per germline, CDR1 MDHEN and CDR2 SYDVKM. Trimming stripped 4 bases from V and 2 bases from J, with 11 bases between. The CDR3 is CASSSNMKNYGYTF. The CDR3 DNA sequence: TGTGCCAGCAGTTCAAACATGAAAAACTATGGCTACACCTTC.

CDR3 sequence (DNA): TGCGCCAGCAGCTTTTCGGTACAGACAGGGGGGAACACTGAAGCTTTCTTT. This encodes CASSFSVQTGGNTEAFF. V is TRBV5-1 and J is TRBJ1-1, with 9 bases lining up with TRBD1. This CDR3 has 17 amino acids. The germline CDR1 and CDR2 sequences are SGHRS and YFSETQ. The ends lost 2 bases at V and 1 base at J; junction bases unmatched: 9.

The chain is built from TRBV7-2 and TRBJ1-6; a weak D match, TRBD1 (5 bases). Trimming pared 5 bases from V and 7 bases from J, leaving 18 bases between. The CDR3 consists of 16 residues. Germline CDR1 and CDR2: SGHTA and FQGNSA. CDR3 sequence reads: CASSGTIYRLNSPLHF. The CDR3 DNA reads as TGTGCCAGCAGCGGAACTATCTACAGGTTGAATTCACCCCTCCACTTT.

V usage is TRBV3-1 (or the pseudogene TRBV3-2) and J usage is TRBJ2-3; 12 nucleotides line up with TRBD2. The V and J ends lost 6 bases and 9 bases, in that order; junction bases with no gene match: 4. The CDR3 consists of 13 residues. Germline V CDR1 and CDR2: LGHDT, YNNKEL (reference sequence). CDR3 DNA: TGTGCCAGCAGTCGGACTAGCGGGGTAACGCAGTATTTT. Protein product: CASSRTSGVTQYF.

This chain links TRBV11-2 with TRBJ1-4, with D unresolved. The CDR3 is 15 amino acids. The V and J ends lost 5 bases and 7 bases respectively, with 17 bases between them. Germline loops: CDR1 SGHAT, CDR2 FQNNGV. In DNA, the CDR3 is TGTGCCAGCAGCCACAAAAAGACGACGGGTGAAAAACTGTTTTTT. Translating it yields CASSHKKTTGEKLFF.

The chain joins TRBV10-1 to TRBJ2-5, with 8 bases lining up with TRBD1. This CDR3 is built from 14 residues. J lost 5 bases, V lost 4 bases, and 6 bases had no gene match. The germline CDR1 and CDR2 sequences are WNHNN and SYGVQD (reference sequence). CDR3: CASSASGGRETQYF. DNA for the CDR3: TGCGCCAGCAGTGCCTCAGGGGGCAGGGAGACCCAGTACTTC.

The V gene is TRBV5-1, the J gene TRBJ2-2; weak D call: TRBD1 (6 bases). V was pared by 5 bases and J by 1 base, with 15 bases between. Germline CDR1 reads SGHRS; CDR2 reads YFSETQ. This CDR3 region has 16 residues. CDR3 sequence reads: CASSTSGTLNTGELFF. For the CDR3, the DNA is TGCGCCAGCAGTACTTCCGGGACACTGAACACCGGGGAGCTGTTTTTT. The variable domain in full, with the rest retrieved from reference TRBV5-1 and TRBJ2-2, is KAGVTQTPRYLIKTRGQQVTLSCSPISGHRSVSWYQQTPGQGLQFLFEYFSETQRNKGNFPGRFSGRQFSNSRSEMNVSTLELGDSALYLCASSTSGTLNTGELFFGEGSRLTVL.